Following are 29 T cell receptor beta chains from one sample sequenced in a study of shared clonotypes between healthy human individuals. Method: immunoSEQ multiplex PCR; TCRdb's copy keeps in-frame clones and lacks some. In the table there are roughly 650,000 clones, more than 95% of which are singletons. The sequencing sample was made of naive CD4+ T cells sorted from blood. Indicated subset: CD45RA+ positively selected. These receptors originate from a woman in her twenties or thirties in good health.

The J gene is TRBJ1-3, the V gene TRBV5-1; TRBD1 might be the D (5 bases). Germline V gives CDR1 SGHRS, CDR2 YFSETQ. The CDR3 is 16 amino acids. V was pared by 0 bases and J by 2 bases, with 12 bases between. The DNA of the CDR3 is TGCGCCAGCAGCTTGGTCGCGGGGGGTCCTGGAAACACCATATATTTT. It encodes CASSLVAGGPGNTIYF.

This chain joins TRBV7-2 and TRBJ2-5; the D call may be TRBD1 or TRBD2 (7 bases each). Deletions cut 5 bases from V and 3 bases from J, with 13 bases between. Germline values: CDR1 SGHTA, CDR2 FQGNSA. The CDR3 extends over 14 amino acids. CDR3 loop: CASSRGDRKETQYF. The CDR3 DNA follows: TGTGCCAGCAGCCGGGGGGACAGAAAAGAGACCCAGTACTTC.

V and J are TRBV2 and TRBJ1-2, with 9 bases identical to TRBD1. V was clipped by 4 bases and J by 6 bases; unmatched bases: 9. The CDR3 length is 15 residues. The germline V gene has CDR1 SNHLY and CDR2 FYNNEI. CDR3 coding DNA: TGTGCCAGCAGTGTGGGACAGGGAACCGGGCATGGCTACACCTTC. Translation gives CASSVGQGTGHGYTF.

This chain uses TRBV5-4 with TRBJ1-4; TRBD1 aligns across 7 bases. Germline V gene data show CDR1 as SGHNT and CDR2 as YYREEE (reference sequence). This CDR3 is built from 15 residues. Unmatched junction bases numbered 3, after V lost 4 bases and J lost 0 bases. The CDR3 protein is CASSLGQATNEKLFF. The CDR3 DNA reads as TGTGCCAGCAGCCTCGGACAGGCAACTAATGAAAAACTGTTTTTT. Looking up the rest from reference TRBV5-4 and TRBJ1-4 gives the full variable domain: ETGVTQSPTHLIKTRGQQVTLRCSSQSGHNTVSWYQQALGQGPQFIFQYYREEENGRGNFPPRFSGLQFPNYSSELNVNALELDDSALYLCASSLGQATNEKLFFGSGTQLSVL.

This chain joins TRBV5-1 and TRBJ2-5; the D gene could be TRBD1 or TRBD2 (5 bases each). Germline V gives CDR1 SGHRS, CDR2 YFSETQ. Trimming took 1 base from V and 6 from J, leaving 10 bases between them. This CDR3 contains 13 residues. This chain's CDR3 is CASSLMGPKTQYF. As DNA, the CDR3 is TGCGCCAGCAGCTTGATGGGACCAAAGACCCAGTACTTC. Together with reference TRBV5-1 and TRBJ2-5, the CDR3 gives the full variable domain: KAGVTQTPRYLIKTRGQQVTLSCSPISGHRSVSWYQQTPGQGLQFLFEYFSETQRNKGNFPGRFSGRQFSNSRSEMNVSTLELGDSALYLCASSLMGPKTQYFGPGTRLLVL.

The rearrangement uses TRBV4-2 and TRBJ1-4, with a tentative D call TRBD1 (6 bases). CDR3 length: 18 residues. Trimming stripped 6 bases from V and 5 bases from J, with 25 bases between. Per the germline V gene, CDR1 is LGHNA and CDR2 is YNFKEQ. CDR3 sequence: CASRRMGQGIQKNEKLFF. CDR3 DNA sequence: TGTGCCAGCAGACGAATGGGACAAGGAATCCAGAAAAATGAAAAACTGTTTTTT.

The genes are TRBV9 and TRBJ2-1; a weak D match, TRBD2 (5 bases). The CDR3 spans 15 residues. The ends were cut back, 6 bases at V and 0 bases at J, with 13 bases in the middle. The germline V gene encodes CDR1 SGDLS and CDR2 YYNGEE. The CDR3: CASTAGLSSYNEQFF. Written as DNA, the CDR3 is TGTGCCAGCACCGCCGGACTTAGCTCCTACAATGAGCAGTTCTTC.

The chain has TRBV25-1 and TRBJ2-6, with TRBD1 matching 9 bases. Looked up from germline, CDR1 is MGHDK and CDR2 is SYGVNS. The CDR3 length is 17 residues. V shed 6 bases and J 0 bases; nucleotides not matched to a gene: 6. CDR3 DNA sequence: TGTGCCAGCAGGCCCGGGACAGGGACCTCTGGGGCCAACGTCCTGACTTTC. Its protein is CASRPGTGTSGANVLTF.

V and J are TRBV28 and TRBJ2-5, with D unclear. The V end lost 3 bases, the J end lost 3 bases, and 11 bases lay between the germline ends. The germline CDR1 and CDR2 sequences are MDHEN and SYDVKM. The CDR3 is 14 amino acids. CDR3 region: CASSFFPPEETQYF. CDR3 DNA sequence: TGTGCCAGCAGTTTTTTTCCCCCGGAAGAGACCCAGTACTTC.

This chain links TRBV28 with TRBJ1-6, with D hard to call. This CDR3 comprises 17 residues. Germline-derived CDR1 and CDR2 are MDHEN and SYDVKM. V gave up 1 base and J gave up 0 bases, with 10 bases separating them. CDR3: CASSLSISSSYNSPLHF. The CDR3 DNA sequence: TGTGCCAGCAGTTTATCGATATCGAGCTCCTATAATTCACCCCTCCACTTT.

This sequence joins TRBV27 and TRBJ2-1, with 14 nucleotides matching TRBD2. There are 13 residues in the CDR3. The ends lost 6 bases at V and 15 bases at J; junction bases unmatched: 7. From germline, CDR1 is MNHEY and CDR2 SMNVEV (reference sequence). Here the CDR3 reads CASSLTSGRGPFF. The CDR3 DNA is TGTGCCAGCAGCCTGACTAGCGGGAGGGGTCCGTTCTTC.

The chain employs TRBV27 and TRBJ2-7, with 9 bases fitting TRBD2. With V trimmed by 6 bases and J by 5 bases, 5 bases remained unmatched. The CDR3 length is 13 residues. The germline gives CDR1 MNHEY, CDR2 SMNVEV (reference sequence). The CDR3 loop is CASRVAGAHEQYF. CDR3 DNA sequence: TGTGCCAGCAGGGTAGCGGGAGCTCACGAGCAGTACTTC.

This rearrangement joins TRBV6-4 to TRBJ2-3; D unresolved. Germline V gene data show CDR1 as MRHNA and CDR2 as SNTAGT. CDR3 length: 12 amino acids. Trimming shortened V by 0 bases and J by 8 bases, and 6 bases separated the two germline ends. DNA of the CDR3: TGTGCCAGCAGTGACTCCGGGTTTACGCAGTATTTT. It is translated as CASSDSGFTQYF.

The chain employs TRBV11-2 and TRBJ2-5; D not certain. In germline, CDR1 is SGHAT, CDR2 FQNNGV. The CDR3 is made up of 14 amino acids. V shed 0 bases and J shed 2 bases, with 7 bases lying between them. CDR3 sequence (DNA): TGTGCCAGCAGCTTAGATTACGGGCAAGAGACCCAGTACTTC. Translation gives CASSLDYGQETQYF. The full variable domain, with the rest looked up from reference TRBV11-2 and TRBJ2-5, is EAGVAQSPRYKIIEKRQSVAFWCNPISGHATLYWYQQILGQGPKLLIQFQNNGVVDDSQLPKDRFSAERLKGVDSTLKIQPAKLEDSAVYLCASSLDYGQETQYFGPGTRLLVL.

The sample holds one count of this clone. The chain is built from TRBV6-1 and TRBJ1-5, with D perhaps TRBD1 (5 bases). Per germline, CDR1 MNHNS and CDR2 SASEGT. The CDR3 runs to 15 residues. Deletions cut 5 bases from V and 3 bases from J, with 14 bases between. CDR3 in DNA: TGTGCCAGCAGTTCGGGACGCAGGATCAATCAGCCCCAGCATTTT. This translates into CASSSGRRINQPQHF.

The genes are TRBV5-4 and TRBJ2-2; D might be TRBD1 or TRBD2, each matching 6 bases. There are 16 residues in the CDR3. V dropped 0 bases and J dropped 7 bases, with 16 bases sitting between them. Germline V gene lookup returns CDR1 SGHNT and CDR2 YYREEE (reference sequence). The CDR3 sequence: CASSLARGLPDGELFF. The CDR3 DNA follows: TGTGCCAGCAGCTTGGCTCGGGGGCTACCGGACGGGGAGCTGTTTTTT.

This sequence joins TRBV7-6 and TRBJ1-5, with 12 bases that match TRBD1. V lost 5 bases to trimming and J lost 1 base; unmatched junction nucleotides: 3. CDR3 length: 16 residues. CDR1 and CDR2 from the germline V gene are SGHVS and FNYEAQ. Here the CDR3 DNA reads TGTGCCAGCAGCCCCGGGACAGGGGGCAGCAATCAGCCCCAGCATTTT. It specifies CASSPGTGGSNQPQHF.

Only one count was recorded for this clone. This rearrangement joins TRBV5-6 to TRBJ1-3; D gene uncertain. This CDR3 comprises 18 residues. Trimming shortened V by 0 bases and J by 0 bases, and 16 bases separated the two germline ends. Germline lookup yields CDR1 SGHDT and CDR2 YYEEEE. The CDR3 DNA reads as TGTGCCAGCAGCTTGGTGAAGGCGGGCAGCTCCTCTGGAAACACCATATATTTT. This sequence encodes CASSLVKAGSSSGNTIYF. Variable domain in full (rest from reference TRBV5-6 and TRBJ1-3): DAGVTQSPTHLIKTRGQQVTLRCSPKSGHDTVSWYQQALGQGPQFIFQYYEEEERQRGNFPDRFSGHQFPNYSSELNVNALLLGDSALYLCASSLVKAGSSSGNTIYFGEGSWLTVV.

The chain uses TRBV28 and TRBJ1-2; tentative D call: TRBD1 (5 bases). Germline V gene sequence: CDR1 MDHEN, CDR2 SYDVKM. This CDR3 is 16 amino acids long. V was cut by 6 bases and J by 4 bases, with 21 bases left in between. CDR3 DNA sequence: TGTGCCAGCAGATTCCCCGGGGGGTCACAGAGCTATGGCTACACCTTC. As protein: CASRFPGGSQSYGYTF.

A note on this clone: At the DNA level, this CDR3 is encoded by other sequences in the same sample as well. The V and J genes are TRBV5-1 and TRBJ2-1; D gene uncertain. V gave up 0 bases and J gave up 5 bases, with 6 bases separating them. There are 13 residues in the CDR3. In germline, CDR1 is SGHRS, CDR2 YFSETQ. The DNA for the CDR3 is TGCGCCAGCAGCTTGGGACACAACAATGAGCAGTTCTTC. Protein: CASSLGHNNEQFF.

The CDR3 bases are TGTGCCAGCAGTGATCGGATGGTGAATCCTAGAGACTACGAGCAGTACTTC. This translates into CASSDRMVNPRDYEQYF. This chain links TRBV6-4 with TRBJ2-7; D call uncertain. The CDR3 loop spans 17 amino acids. Between the trimmed V and J ends, which lost 3 bases and 3 bases, there was a span of 21 bases. Per germline, CDR1 MRHNA and CDR2 SNTAGT.

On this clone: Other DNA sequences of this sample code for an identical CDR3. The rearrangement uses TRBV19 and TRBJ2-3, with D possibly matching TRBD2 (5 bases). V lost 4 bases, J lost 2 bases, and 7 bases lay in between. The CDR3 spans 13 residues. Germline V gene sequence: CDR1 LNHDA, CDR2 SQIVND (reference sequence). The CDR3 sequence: CASSTGDTDTQYF. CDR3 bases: TGTGCCAGTAGTACCGGGGACACAGATACGCAGTATTTT. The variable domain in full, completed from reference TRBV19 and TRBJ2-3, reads DGGITQSPKYLFRKEGQNVTLSCEQNLNHDAMYWYRQDPGQGLRLIYYSQIVNDFQKGDIAEGYSVSREKKESFPLTVTSAQKNPTAFYLCASSTGDTDTQYFGPGTRLTVL.

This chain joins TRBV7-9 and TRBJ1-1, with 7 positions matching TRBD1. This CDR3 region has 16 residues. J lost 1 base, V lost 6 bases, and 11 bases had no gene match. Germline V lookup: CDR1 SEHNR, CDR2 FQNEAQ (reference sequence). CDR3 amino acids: CASRELRGLGNTEAFF. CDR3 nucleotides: TGTGCCAGCAGGGAGTTGAGGGGGCTGGGGAACACTGAAGCTTTCTTT.

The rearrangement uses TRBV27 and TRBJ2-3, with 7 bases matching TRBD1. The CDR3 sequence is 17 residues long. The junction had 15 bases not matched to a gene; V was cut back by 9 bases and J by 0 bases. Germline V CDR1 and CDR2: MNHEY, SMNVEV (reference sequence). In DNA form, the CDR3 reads TGTGCCAGTTCGACAGGGAAGGGCTTGCCTAGCACAGATACGCAGTATTTT. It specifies CASSTGKGLPSTDTQYF.

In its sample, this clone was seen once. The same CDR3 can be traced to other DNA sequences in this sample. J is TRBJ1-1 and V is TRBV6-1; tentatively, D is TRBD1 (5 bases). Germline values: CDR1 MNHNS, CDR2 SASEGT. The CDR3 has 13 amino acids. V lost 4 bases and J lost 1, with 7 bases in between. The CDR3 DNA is TGTGCCAGCAGTGTAAGGGGGAACACTGAAGCTTTCTTT. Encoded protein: CASSVRGNTEAFF.

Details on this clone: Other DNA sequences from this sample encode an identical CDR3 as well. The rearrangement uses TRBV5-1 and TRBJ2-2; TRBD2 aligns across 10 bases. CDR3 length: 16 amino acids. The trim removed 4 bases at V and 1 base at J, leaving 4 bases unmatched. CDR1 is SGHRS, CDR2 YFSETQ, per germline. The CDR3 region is CASSPRTSGNTGELFF. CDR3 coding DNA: TGCGCCAGCAGCCCGAGGACTAGCGGGAACACCGGGGAGCTGTTTTTT.

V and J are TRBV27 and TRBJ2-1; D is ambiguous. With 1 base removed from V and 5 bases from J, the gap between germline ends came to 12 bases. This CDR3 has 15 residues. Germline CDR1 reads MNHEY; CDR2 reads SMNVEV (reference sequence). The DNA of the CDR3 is TGTGCCAGCAGTTTATTCCCAATTGGGGACAATGAGCAGTTCTTC. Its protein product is CASSLFPIGDNEQFF.

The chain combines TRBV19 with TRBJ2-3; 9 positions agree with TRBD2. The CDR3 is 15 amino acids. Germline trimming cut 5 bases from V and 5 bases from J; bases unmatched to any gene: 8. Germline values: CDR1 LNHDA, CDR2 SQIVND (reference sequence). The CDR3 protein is CASSLGLAGRDTQYF. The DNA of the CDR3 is TGTGCCAGTAGTCTCGGCCTAGCGGGACGAGATACGCAGTATTTT.

The CDR3, as DNA: TGTGCCAGTAGTATTCCCGTTGGAGGACCACTGTTTTTT. This codes for CASSIPVGGPLFF. The chain has TRBV19 and TRBJ1-4, with D hard to call. The CDR3 extends over 13 amino acids. With 3 bases removed from V and 13 bases from J, the gap between germline ends came to 15 bases. Germline CDR1 is LNHDA and CDR2 is SQIVND (reference sequence). The whole variable domain, remainder taken from reference TRBV19 and TRBJ1-4, is DGGITQSPKYLFRKEGQNVTLSCEQNLNHDAMYWYRQDPGQGLRLIYYSQIVNDFQKGDIAEGYSVSREKKESFPLTVTSAQKNPTAFYLCASSIPVGGPLFFGSGTQLSVL.